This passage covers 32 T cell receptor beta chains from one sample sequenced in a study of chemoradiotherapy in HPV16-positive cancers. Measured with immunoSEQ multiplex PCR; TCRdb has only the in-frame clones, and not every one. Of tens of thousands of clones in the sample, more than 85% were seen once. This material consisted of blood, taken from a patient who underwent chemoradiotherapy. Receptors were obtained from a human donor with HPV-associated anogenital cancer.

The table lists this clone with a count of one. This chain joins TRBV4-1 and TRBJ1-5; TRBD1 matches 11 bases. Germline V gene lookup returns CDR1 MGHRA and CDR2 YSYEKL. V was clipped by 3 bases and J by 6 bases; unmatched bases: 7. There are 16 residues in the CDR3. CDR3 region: CASSQMDRGLGQPQHF. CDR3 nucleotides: TGCGCCAGCAGCCAGATGGACAGGGGGCTAGGTCAGCCCCAGCATTTT.

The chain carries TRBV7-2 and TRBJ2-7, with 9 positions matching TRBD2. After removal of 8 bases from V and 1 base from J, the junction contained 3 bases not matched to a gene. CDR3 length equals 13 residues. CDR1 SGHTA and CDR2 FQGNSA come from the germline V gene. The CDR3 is CASQRGDSYEQYF. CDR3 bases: TGTGCCAGCCAGCGGGGGGATTCCTACGAGCAGTACTTC.

This CDR3 is CASSLVAERNTIYF. In DNA, the CDR3 is TGTGCCAGCAGCTTAGTGGCAGAAAGAAACACCATATATTTT. The V gene is TRBV7-2, the J gene TRBJ1-3; D is uncertain. The CDR3 spans 14 residues. V was trimmed by 1 base and J by 5 bases, leaving 9 bases between them. The V gene's germline CDR1 is SGHTA and CDR2 FQGNSA.

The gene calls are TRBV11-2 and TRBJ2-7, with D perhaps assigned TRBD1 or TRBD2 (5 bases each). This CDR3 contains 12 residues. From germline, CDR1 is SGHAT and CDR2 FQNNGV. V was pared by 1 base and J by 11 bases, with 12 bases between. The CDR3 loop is CASSLGGIGEYF. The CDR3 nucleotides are TGTGCCAGCAGCTTAGGAGGGATAGGGGAGTACTTC.

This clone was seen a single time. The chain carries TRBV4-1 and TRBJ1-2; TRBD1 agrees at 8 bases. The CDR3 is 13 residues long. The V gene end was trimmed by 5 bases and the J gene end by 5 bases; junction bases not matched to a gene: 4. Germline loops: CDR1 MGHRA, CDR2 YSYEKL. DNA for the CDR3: TGCGCCAGCAGCTCAGGGGGCTATTATGGCTACACCTTC. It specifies CASSSGGYYGYTF.

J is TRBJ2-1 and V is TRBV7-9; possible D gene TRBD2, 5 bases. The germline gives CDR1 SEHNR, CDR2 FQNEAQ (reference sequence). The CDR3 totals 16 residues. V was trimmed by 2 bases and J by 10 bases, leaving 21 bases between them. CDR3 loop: CASSLLSLPAGGEQFF. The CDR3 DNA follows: TGTGCCAGCAGCTTACTTTCCCTGCCGGCAGGCGGGGAGCAGTTCTTC. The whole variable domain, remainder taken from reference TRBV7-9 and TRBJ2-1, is DTGVSQNPRHKITKRGQNVTFRCDPISEHNRLYWYRQTLGQGPEFLTYFQNEAQLEKSRLLSDRFSAERPKGSFSTLEIQRTEQGDSAMYLCASSLLSLPAGGEQFFGPGTRLTVL.

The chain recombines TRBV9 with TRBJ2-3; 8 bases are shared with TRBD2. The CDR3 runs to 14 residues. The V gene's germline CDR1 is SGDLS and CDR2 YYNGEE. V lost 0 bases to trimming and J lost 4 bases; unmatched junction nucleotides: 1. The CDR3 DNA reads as TGTGCCAGCAGCGTAGAACTAGCGGCAGATACGCAGTATTTT. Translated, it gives CASSVELAADTQYF. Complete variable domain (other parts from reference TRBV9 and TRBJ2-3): DSGVTQTPKHLITATGQRVTLRCSPRSGDLSVYWYQQSLDQGLQFLIQYYNGEERAKGNILERFSAQQFPDLHSELNLSSLELGDSALYFCASSVELAADTQYFGPGTRLTVL.

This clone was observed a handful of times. Here the CDR3 DNA reads TGCGCCAGCAGACTAGCGGGAGTCTCCTACGAGCAGTACTTC. Its protein is CASRLAGVSYEQYF. The V and J genes are TRBV10-2 and TRBJ2-7; 11 bases match TRBD2. J was trimmed by 0 bases and V by 6 bases; bases with no gene match: 1. Germline CDR1 is WSHSY and CDR2 is SAAADI. The CDR3 loop spans 14 amino acids.

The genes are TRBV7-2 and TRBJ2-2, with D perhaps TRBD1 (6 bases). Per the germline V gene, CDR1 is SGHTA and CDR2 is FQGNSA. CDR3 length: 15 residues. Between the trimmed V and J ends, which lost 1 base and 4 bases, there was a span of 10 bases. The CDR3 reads CASSLGQALTGELFF. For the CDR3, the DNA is TGTGCCAGCAGCTTAGGACAGGCTCTCACCGGGGAGCTGTTTTTT.

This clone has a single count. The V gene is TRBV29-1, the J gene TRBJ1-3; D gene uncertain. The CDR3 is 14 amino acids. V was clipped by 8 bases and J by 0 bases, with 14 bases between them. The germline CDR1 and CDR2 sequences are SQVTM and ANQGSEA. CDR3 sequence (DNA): TGCAGCTATTTGTCGGATGGCTCTGGAAACACCATATATTTT. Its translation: CSYLSDGSGNTIYF. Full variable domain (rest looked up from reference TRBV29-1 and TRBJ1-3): SAVISQKPSRDICQRGTSLTIQCQVDSQVTMMFWYRQQPGQSLTLIATANQGSEATYESGFVIDKFPISRPNLTFSTLTVSNMSPEDSSIYLCSYLSDGSGNTIYFGEGSWLTVV.

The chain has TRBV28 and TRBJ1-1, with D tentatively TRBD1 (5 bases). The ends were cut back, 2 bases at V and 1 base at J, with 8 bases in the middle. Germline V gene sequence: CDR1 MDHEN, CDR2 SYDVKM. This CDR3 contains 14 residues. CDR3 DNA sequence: TGTGCCAGCAGTTTAGGGGGGGAGAACACTGAAGCTTTCTTT. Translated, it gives CASSLGGENTEAFF.

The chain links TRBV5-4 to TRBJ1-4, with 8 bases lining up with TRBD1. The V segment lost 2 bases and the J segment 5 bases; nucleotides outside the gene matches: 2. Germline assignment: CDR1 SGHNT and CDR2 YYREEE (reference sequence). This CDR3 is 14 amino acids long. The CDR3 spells CASSFGQGNEKLFF. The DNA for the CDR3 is TGTGCCAGCAGCTTTGGACAGGGAAATGAAAAACTGTTTTTT.

The CDR3 nucleotides read TGTGCCAGCTCAGCCACAACCGGCCAGCCCCAGCATTTT. Translation gives CASSATTGQPQHF. The chain recombines TRBV18 with TRBJ1-5; the D is unclear. From germline, CDR1 is KGHSH and CDR2 LQKENI. This CDR3 has 13 amino acids. V was clipped by 5 bases and J by 7 bases, with 12 bases between them. Full variable domain (rest looked up from reference TRBV18 and TRBJ1-5): NAGVMQNPRHLVRRRGQEARLRCSPMKGHSHVYWYRQLPEEGLKFMVYLQKENIIDESGMPKERFSAEFPKEGPSILRIQQVVRGDSAAYFCASSATTGQPQHFGDGTRLSIL.

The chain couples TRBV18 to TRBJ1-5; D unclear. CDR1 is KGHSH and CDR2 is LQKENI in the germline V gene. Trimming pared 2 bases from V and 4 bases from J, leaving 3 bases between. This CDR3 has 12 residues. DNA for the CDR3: TGTGCCAGCTCACCAGGGAATCAGCCCCAGCATTTT. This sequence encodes CASSPGNQPQHF.

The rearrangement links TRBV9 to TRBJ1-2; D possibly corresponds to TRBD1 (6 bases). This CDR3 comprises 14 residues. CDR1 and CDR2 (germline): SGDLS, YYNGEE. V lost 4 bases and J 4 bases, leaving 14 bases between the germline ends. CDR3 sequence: CASSPLGQSYGYTF. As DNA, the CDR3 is TGTGCCAGCAGCCCTTTAGGACAGAGCTATGGCTACACCTTC.

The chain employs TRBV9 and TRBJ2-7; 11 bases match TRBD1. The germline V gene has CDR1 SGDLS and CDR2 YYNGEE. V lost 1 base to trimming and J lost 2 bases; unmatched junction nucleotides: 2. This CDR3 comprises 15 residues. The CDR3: CASSVRTGGPYEQYF. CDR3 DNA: TGTGCCAGCAGCGTAAGGACAGGGGGCCCCTACGAGCAGTACTTC.

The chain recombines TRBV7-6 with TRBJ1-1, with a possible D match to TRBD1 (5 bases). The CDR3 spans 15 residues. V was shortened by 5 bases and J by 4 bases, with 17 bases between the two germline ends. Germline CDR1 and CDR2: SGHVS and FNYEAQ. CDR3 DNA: TGTGCCAGCAGCCTTGGGGGGAGGGGACTCACTGAAGCTTTCTTT. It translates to CASSLGGRGLTEAFF.

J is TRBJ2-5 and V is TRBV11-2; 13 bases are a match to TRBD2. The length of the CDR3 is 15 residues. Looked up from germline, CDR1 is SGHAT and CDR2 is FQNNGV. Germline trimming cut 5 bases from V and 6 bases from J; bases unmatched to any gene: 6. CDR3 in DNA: TGTGCCAGCAGCCCGGGACTAGCGGGGAGGAAGACCCAGTACTTC. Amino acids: CASSPGLAGRKTQYF.

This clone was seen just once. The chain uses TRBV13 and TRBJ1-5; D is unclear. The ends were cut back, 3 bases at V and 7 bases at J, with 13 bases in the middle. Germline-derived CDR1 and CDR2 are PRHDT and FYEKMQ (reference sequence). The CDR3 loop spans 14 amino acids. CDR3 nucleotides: TGTGCCAGCAGCTTTAAGGGATTAACACAGCCCCAGCATTTT. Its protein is CASSFKGLTQPQHF.

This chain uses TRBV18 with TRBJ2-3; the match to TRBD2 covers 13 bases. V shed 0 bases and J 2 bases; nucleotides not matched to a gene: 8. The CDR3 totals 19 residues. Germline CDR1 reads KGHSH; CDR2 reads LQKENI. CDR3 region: CASSPPRLAGGTITDTQYF. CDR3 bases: TGTGCCAGCTCACCACCGCGACTAGCGGGAGGTACTATCACAGATACGCAGTATTTT.

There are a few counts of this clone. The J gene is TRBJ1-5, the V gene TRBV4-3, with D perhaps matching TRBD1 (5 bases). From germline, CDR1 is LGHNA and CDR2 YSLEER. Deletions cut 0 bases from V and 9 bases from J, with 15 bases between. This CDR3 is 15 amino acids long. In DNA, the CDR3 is TGCGCCAGCAGCCAAGATTGGGCAGGGCTCGGGCCCCAGCATTTT. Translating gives CASSQDWAGLGPQHF.

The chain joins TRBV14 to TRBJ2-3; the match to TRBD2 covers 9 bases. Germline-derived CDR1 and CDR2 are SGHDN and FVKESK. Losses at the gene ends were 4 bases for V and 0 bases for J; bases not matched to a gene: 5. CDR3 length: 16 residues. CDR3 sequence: CASSLGLAVSTDTQYF. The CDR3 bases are TGTGCCAGCAGCCTGGGACTAGCAGTAAGCACAGATACGCAGTATTTT.

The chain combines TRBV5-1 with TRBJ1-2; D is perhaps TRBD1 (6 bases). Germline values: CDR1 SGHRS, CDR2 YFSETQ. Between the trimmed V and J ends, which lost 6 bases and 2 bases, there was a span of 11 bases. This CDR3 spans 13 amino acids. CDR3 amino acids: CASTLGGNYGYTF. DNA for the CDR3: TGCGCCAGCACCCTAGGGGGAAACTATGGCTACACCTTC.

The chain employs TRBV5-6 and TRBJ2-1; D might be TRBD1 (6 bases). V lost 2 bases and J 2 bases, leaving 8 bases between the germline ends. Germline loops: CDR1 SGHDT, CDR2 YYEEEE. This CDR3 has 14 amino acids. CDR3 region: CASSFRGPYNEQFF. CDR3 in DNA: TGTGCCAGCAGCTTCAGGGGCCCCTACAATGAGCAGTTCTTC.

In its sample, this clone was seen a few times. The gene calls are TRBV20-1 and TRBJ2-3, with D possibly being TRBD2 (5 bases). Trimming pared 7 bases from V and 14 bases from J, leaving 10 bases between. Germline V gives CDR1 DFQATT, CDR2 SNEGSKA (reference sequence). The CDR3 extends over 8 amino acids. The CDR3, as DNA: TGCAGTGTCCACGGGGTGTATTTT. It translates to CSVHGVYF.

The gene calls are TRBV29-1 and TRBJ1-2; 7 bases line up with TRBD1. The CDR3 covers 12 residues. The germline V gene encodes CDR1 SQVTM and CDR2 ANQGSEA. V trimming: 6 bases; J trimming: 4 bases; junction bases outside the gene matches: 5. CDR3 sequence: CSVWDSGYGYTF. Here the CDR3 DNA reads TGCAGCGTATGGGACAGCGGCTATGGCTACACCTTC.

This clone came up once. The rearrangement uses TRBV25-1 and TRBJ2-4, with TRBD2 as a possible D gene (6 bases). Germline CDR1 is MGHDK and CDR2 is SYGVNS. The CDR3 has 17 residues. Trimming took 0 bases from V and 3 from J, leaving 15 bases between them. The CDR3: CASSEYPRGNYKNIQYF. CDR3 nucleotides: TGTGCCAGCAGTGAATACCCCCGGGGGAATTACAAAAACATTCAGTACTTC.

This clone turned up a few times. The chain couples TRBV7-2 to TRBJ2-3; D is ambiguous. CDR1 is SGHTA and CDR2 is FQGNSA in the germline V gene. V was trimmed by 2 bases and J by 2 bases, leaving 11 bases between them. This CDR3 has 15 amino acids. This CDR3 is CASSLLALYTDTQYF. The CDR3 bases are TGTGCCAGCAGCTTATTGGCTCTCTACACAGATACGCAGTATTTT.

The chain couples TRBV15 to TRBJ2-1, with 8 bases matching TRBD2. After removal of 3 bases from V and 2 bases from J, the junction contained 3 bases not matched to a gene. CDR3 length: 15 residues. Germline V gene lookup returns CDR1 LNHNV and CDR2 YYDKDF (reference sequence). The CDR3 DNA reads TGTGCCACCAGCAGGCTAGCGGGCACCTACAATGAGCAGTTCTTC. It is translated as CATSRLAGTYNEQFF.

For the CDR3, the DNA is TGTGCCAGCAGCTTAAGACAGGGGCTAGCCAAAAACATTCAGTACTTC. This codes for CASSLRQGLAKNIQYF. The V gene is TRBV11-1, the J gene TRBJ2-4; TRBD1 matches 8 bases. The germline CDR1 and CDR2 sequences are SGHAT and FQDESV (reference sequence). The CDR3 extends over 16 amino acids. The V gene end was trimmed by 2 bases and the J gene end by 0 bases; junction bases not matched to a gene: 3. Complete variable domain (other parts from reference TRBV11-1 and TRBJ2-4): EAEVAQSPRYKITEKSQAVAFWCDPISGHATLYWYRQILGQGPELLVQFQDESVVDDSQLPKDRFSAERLKGVDSTLKIQPAELGDSAMYLCASSLRQGLAKNIQYFGAGTRLSVL.

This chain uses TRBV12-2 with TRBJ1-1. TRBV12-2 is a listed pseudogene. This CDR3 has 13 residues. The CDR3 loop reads CASRPDPDTEAFF. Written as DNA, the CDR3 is TGTGCAAGTCGCCCCGACCCGGACACTGAAGCTTTCTTT.

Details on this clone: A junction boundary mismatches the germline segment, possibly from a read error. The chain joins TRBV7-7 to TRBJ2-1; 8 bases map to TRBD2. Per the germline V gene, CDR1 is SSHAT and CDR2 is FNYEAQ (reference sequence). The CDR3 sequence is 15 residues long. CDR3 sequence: CASSRTGTSTNEQFF. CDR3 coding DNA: TGTGCTAGCAGCCGTACCGGGACTAGTACCAATGAGCAGTTCTTC.